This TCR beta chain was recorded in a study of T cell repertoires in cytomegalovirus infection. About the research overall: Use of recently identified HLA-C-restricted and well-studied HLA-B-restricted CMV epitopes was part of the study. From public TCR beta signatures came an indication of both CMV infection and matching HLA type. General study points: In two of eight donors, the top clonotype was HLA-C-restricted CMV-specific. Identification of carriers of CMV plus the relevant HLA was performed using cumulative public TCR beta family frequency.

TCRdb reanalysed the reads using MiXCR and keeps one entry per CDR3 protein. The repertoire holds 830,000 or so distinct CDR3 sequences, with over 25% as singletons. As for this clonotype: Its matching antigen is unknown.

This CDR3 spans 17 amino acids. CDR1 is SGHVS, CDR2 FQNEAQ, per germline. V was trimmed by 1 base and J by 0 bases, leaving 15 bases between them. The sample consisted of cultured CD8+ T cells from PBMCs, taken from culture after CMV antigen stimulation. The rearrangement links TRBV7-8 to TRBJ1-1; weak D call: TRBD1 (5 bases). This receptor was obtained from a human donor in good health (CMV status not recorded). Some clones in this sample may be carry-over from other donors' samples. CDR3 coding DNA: TGTGCCAGCAGCTTAGGTTCAGGGAACCTCTTGAACACTGAAGCTTTCTTT. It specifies CASSLGSGNLLNTEAFF.